Listed here is a single T cell receptor (beta chain). No cognate antigen has been identified for it. Base qualities are missing; no much larger clone stands one base away. This sample stems from a study of shared clonotypes between healthy human individuals (dated by TCRdb to 2020 to 2021). About the study as a whole: The cohort included three men and a couple of women between 18 and 49 years of age. Per donor, three plates each were used for CD4 naive and CD4 memory, two for CD8 naive, and one for CD8 memory. To estimate repertoire size and how much clonotypes are shared between individuals, the study performed deep sequencing of blood TCR repertoires from a few healthy adults. Libraries were prepared and TCR repertoires were sequenced by different laboratories using diverse techniques, in order to increase sequencing depth and limit assay-specific biases. Between about 0.94 and 10 billion PBMCs per donor were obtained by leukapheresis. What the work shows at the level of the full study, not this receptor alone: The genetic and exposure-history diversity represented was limited by the small number of donors. Incomplete sequencing was indicated by rarefaction of sorted-subset datasets, despite the large sequencing depth. Higher generation probabilities were observed for clonotypes shared by all four sorted-subset donors than for non-shared clonotypes. Sharing across a few donors was observed for 5% to 6.5% of naive CD4, 3% to 4% of naive CD8, 2.3% of memory CD4, and about 0.4% of memory CD8 clonotypes. Sampling was restricted to blood, and TCR repertoires in tissues likely differ from the TCR repertoires found in blood. Pairwise subsampling led to the expectation that sequencing depth would affect the degree of clonotype sharing among donors. Larger estimated clonotype richness was generally found for naive subsets than for memory subsets.

Using the deep immunoSEQ assay, multiplex PCR amplified TCR CDR3 regions from genomic DNA. Extracted genomic DNA from each cell subset was spread evenly across all wells of several immunoSEQ 96-well plates, with each plate serving as a replicate. For sorted subsets, each replicate PCR was loaded with around 200 ng genomic DNA, equivalent to 32,000 or so T cell genomes. Purified libraries were measured with a Qubit 3.0 fluorometer, size-checked on a Bioanalyzer 2100, and measured again with the KAPA Library Quantification kit. Every immunoSEQ 96-well plate was sequenced on a separate single-read 150-cycle Illumina NextSeq 550 flow cell. In the source study's methods: Because the immunoSEQ output included only junctional sequences and no quality scores, the filtering could not be the same as the filtering used for full-length reads. To assign V/J genes and CDR3, sequences were annotated against IMGT germline references using PyIR, a Python wrapper for IgBLAST v1.9. Any read was removed if the V/J assignment was weak (E-value above 1e-6), the CDR3 was missing, or the read contained stop codons, out-of-frame junctions, or ambiguous translated residues. V3J clonotypes were defined as sequences sharing an identical inferred V gene, J gene, and CDR3 amino acid sequence. The percentage overlap between two repertoires was calculated by dividing the number of shared unique clonotypes by the size of the smaller repertoire. Three approaches were used to assess repertoire richness: RTK rarefaction, the Chao1 estimator, and Recon v2.1 estimates of unobserved clonotypes. OLGA was used to compute generation probabilities for all TCRbeta clonotypes that the gDNA method yielded from a handful of donors. TCRdb re-hosts the immuneACCESS table, in-frame sequences only. Its copies lack some clones; in the studies checked, an unresolved V gene accounts for under half of them, and the cause for the rest is not known. V and J calls and clone size are given by that table; D and trimming were obtained from the DNA. This sample is represented by 2,100,000 or so clones; under 97% of them were singletons. Roughly 0.13% of the sample is held by the ten biggest clonotypes.

The trim is 3 bases for V and 0 bases for J, with a gap of 5 bases between the germline ends. The CDR3 runs 13 amino acids, cysteine and phenylalanine included. Only the CDR3 DNA is retained, 39 bases long and in frame from the first base. The germline V gene provides CDR1 MGHRA and CDR2 YSYEKL. Donors were healthy HIV-negative adults with no recently reported acute infections or vaccinations. Every donor was a Caucasian adult residing in Nashville, Tennessee, USA. CD4+ T cells were enriched by magnetic negative selection; naive cells were then positively selected on CD45RA, and the negative fraction formed the memory subset. After blood collection by leukapheresis, PBMCs were isolated using Ficoll-Histopaque density gradient centrifugation and then cryopreserved in the vapor phase of liquid nitrogen. Analytical flow cytometry was used to check the purity and quantity of every magnetically sorted T cell population. Genomic DNA was isolated from each sorted fraction and quantified by UV absorbance on a Nanodrop 2000c.

Recombination connected TRBV4-1 to TRBJ1-1; there is no confident call for the D gene. Material: naive CD4+ T cells sorted from blood. The sample's cell subset or site, from its label and the paper: CD45RA+ positively selected. This clonotype originated in a man between 18 and 29 years old in good health. The CDR3 corresponds to CASSQRVNTEAFF. The bases read TGCGCCAGCAGCCAGAGGGTGAACACTGAAGCTTTCTTT.